The 21 T cell receptor beta chains given below trace back to one sample, sequenced in a study of early T cells in non-severe SARS-CoV-2 infection. MiXCR, run by TCRdb on the 5' RACE reads, gives a single entry per CDR3 protein. The sample comprises roughly 75,000 distinct CDR3 sequences, approximately 12% of which are singletons, and about 3.4% rests with the top ten. The specimen was whole blood. These receptors were obtained from an adult who was a healthcare worker with PCR-confirmed SARS-CoV-2 infection or an uninfected control (not recorded which).

This clonotype has ten or more counts. The V gene is TRBV5-1, the J gene TRBJ2-1; no definite D call. V lost 2 bases to trimming and J lost 5 bases, with 8 bases between them. The CDR3 has 13 amino acids. CDR1 SGHRS and CDR2 YFSETQ come from the germline V gene. The CDR3 protein is CASSFDWNNEQFF. The DNA of the CDR3 is TGCGCCAGCAGCTTCGACTGGAACAATGAGCAGTTCTTC. Complete variable domain (other parts from reference TRBV5-1 and TRBJ2-1): KAGVTQTPRYLIKTRGQQVTLSCSPISGHRSVSWYQQTPGQGLQFLFEYFSETQRNKGNFPGRFSGRQFSNSRSEMNVSTLELGDSALYLCASSFDWNNEQFFGPGTRLTVL.

V and J are TRBV30 and TRBJ1-1, with 9 positions matching TRBD1. The germline CDR1 and CDR2 sequences are GTSNPN and SVGIG (reference sequence). The junction had 1 base not matched to a gene; V was cut back by 3 bases and J by 2 bases. CDR3 size: 13 residues. The CDR3 region is CAWRDRGNTEAFF. DNA of the CDR3: TGTGCCTGGAGGGACAGGGGAAACACTGAAGCTTTCTTT.

This clonotype was picked up many times. The gene calls are TRBV7-9 and TRBJ2-1; TRBD2 is a possible D gene (6 bases). Germline V gene data show CDR1 as SEHNR and CDR2 as FQNEAQ (reference sequence). The CDR3 is 15 residues long. Trimming removed 4 bases at V and 6 bases at J, with 16 bases between. CDR3 coding DNA: TGTGCCAGCAGCTCGACGGGACCGGGGGTCAATGAGCAGTTCTTC. Its protein product is CASSSTGPGVNEQFF.

The rearrangement uses TRBV18 and TRBJ2-5, with D uncertain. CDR1 is KGHSH, CDR2 LQKENI, per germline. This CDR3 comprises 13 residues. V lost 3 bases and J 4 bases, leaving 9 bases between the germline ends. The CDR3 loop reads CASSPNNGETQYF. DNA for the CDR3: TGTGCCAGCTCACCTAACAATGGAGAGACCCAGTACTTC.

The table lists this clonotype with many counts. The chain recombines TRBV4-2 with TRBJ1-4; a possible D gene is TRBD1 (5 bases). This CDR3 region has 15 residues. Trimming took off 3 bases at V and 8 bases at J, with 16 bases between the two ends. CDR1 and CDR2 (germline): LGHNA, YNFKEQ. Here the CDR3 DNA reads TGTGCCAGCAGCCAGACAGTCAGGGAGAAGGAAAAACTGTTTTTT. Protein: CASSQTVREKEKLFF.

Written as DNA, the CDR3 is TGCAGTGCTAGAGATTTGCGGCGGTTGGATAGCACAGATACGCAGTATTTT. Translating gives CSARDLRRLDSTDTQYF. The chain uses TRBV20-1 and TRBJ2-3; D is unclear. From germline, CDR1 is DFQATT and CDR2 SNEGSKA (reference sequence). The CDR3 extends over 17 amino acids. V gave up 0 bases and J gave up 0 bases, with 16 bases separating them.

The chain links TRBV20-1 to TRBJ1-2; D remains ambiguous. The CDR3 totals 12 residues. Looked up from germline, CDR1 is DFQATT and CDR2 is SNEGSKA (reference sequence). The V gene lost 5 bases and the J gene lost 2 bases, with 9 bases spanning the gap. This chain's CDR3 is CSAQTVNYGYTF. The CDR3 DNA is TGCAGTGCTCAGACGGTGAACTATGGCTACACCTTC.

By share of the sample, this clonotype is medium-sized (0.01 to 0.1%). The chain employs TRBV28 and TRBJ2-4, with unresolved D. The CDR3 runs to 14 residues. V was cut by 5 bases and J by 0 bases, with 8 bases left in between. Germline assignment: CDR1 MDHEN and CDR2 SYDVKM. The CDR3 region is CASSPEKAKNIQYF. The CDR3, as DNA: TGTGCCAGCAGTCCTGAGAAAGCCAAAAACATTCAGTACTTC. Full variable domain (remainder filled in from reference TRBV28 and TRBJ2-4): DVKVTQSSRYLVKRTGEKVFLECVQDMDHENMFWYRQDPGLGLRLIYFSYDVKMKEKGDIPEGYSVSREKKERFSLILESASTNQTSMYLCASSPEKAKNIQYFGAGTRLSVL.

This clonotype was seen a handful of times. This chain connects TRBV5-4 to TRBJ2-5; a weak D match, TRBD2 (5 bases). The V gene's germline CDR1 is SGHNT and CDR2 YYREEE (reference sequence). With 1 base removed from V and 5 bases from J, the gap between germline ends came to 9 bases. This CDR3 has 13 amino acids. This chain's CDR3 is CASSLPGSETQYF. CDR3 nucleotides: TGTGCCAGCAGCTTGCCGGGGTCGGAGACCCAGTACTTC.

This clonotype has only a few counts. This chain joins TRBV7-8 and TRBJ2-2; tentatively, D is TRBD1 or TRBD2 (5 bases each). This CDR3 region has 14 residues. Germline V lookup: CDR1 SGHVS, CDR2 FQNEAQ. V shed 7 bases and J shed 7 bases, with 16 bases lying between them. The CDR3 is CASTPSGGVGELFF. In DNA form, the CDR3 reads TGTGCCAGCACGCCCTCTGGGGGTGTCGGGGAGCTGTTTTTT.

There are a few counts of this clonotype. The chain links TRBV5-5 to TRBJ1-3; 7 bases align to TRBD1. The V gene's germline CDR1 is SGHKS and CDR2 YYEKEE (reference sequence). V lost 7 bases to trimming and J lost 3 bases; unmatched junction nucleotides: 7. The CDR3 is 14 residues long. The CDR3 reads CASGYRGSGNTIYF. CDR3 in DNA: TGTGCCAGCGGGTACAGGGGTAGTGGAAACACCATATATTTT. Variable domain in full (rest from reference TRBV5-5 and TRBJ1-3): DAGVTQSPTHLIKTRGQQVTLRCSPISGHKSVSWYQQVLGQGPQFIFQYYEKEERGRGNFPDRFSARQFPNYSSELNVNALLLGDSALYLCASGYRGSGNTIYFGEGSWLTVV.

This clonotype was seen a few times. Germline is not matched at one junction end, which may reflect a read error. The V and J genes are TRBV20-1 and TRBJ2-7; D possibly corresponds to TRBD2 (6 bases). Germline lookup yields CDR1 DFQATT and CDR2 SNEGSKA (reference sequence). The CDR3 has 13 amino acids. CDR3 loop: CNARMAGLYEQYF. CDR3 nucleotides: TGCAATGCTAGAATGGCGGGACTTTACGAGCAGTACTTC.

This clonotype was counted only a few times. The chain carries TRBV3-1 and TRBJ2-6; 8 nucleotides line up with TRBD1. This CDR3 spans 17 amino acids. Germline lookup yields CDR1 LGHDT and CDR2 YNNKEL (reference sequence). V was pared by 3 bases and J by 6 bases, with 10 bases of the junction left unmatched. The CDR3 DNA reads TGTGCCAGCAGCCAGCAGGGGGCTCCGGGTCTGGCCAACGTCCTGACTTTC. Amino acids: CASSQQGAPGLANVLTF.

The table lists this clonotype with a few counts. The chain carries TRBV7-6 and TRBJ2-1; possibly TRBD2 for D (5 bases). There are 13 residues in the CDR3. Germline-derived CDR1 and CDR2 are SGHVS and FNYEAQ. Trimming cost V 6 bases and J 6 bases, with 12 bases left between them. The CDR3 loop is CASRERAGNEQFF. As DNA, the CDR3 is TGTGCCAGCAGAGAGAGGGCGGGCAATGAGCAGTTCTTC.

This clonotype was picked up a small number of times. The chain couples TRBV19 to TRBJ1-4; perhaps TRBD1 as D (6 bases). Germline-derived CDR1 and CDR2 are LNHDA and SQIVND (reference sequence). The CDR3 sequence is 14 residues long. The V and J ends lost 4 bases and 7 bases respectively, with 13 bases between them. The CDR3 region is CASSTTTRGEKLFF. CDR3 nucleotides: TGTGCCAGTAGTACCACAACCAGGGGTGAAAAACTGTTTTTT.

The sample holds a few counts of this clonotype. The V gene is TRBV2, the J gene TRBJ2-7, with D perhaps TRBD1 (5 bases). Germline assignment: CDR1 SNHLY and CDR2 FYNNEI. V dropped 8 bases and J dropped 7 bases, with 18 bases sitting between them. This CDR3 region has 13 residues. CDR3 sequence (DNA): TGTGCCAGCTGGGATAGGGGATCGCAGGAGCAGTACTTC. This codes for CASWDRGSQEQYF.

This clonotype was recorded a few times. V usage is TRBV10-2 and J usage is TRBJ1-6; the D is unclear. The V gene lost 7 bases and the J gene lost 11 bases, with 12 bases spanning the gap. CDR3 length: 12 amino acids. Per germline, CDR1 WSHSY and CDR2 SAAADI. CDR3 amino acids: CASITPSTPLHF. Written as DNA, the CDR3 is TGCGCCAGCATAACCCCATCGACACCCCTCCACTTT.

In this sample, this clonotype turned up a few times. The chain uses TRBV9 and TRBJ2-1, with no clear D. V lost 0 bases and J lost 5, with 18 bases in between. CDR3 length: 17 amino acids. Germline V gene data show CDR1 as SGDLS and CDR2 as YYNGEE. The CDR3 here is CASSVGVRSGRNNEQFF. CDR3 coding DNA: TGTGCCAGCAGCGTAGGTGTTCGATCTGGGCGGAACAATGAGCAGTTCTTC.

This clonotype was seen ten or more times. The J gene is TRBJ2-7, the V gene TRBV28, with 7 nucleotides matching TRBD1. The ends lost 5 bases at V and 0 bases at J; junction bases unmatched: 4. Germline V gives CDR1 MDHEN, CDR2 SYDVKM. CDR3 length equals 14 residues. CDR3 loop: CASSQWDSSYEQYF. The CDR3 nucleotides are TGTGCCAGCAGTCAATGGGACAGCTCCTACGAGCAGTACTTC.

This clonotype was recorded at least ten times. The chain uses TRBV3-1 and TRBJ2-1; TRBD2 matches 10 bases. V gave up 3 bases and J gave up 1 base; unmatched junction bases: 9. The CDR3 runs to 18 residues. Germline CDR1 LGHDT, CDR2 YNNKEL (reference sequence). CDR3 region: CASSHSASGSTSYNEQFF. CDR3 nucleotide sequence: TGTGCCAGCAGCCATAGCGCTAGCGGGAGTACTTCCTACAATGAGCAGTTCTTC.

This clonotype was counted at least ten times. The J gene is TRBJ2-7, the V gene TRBV2; 8 bases fit TRBD2. The CDR3 length is 13 residues. Germline CDR1 SNHLY, CDR2 FYNNEI. The ends lost 11 bases at V and 6 bases at J; junction bases unmatched: 12. As DNA, the CDR3 is TGTGCCGGCGGACTAGCTCCCTCTTCCGAGCAGTACTTC. Amino acids: CAGGLAPSSEQYF.